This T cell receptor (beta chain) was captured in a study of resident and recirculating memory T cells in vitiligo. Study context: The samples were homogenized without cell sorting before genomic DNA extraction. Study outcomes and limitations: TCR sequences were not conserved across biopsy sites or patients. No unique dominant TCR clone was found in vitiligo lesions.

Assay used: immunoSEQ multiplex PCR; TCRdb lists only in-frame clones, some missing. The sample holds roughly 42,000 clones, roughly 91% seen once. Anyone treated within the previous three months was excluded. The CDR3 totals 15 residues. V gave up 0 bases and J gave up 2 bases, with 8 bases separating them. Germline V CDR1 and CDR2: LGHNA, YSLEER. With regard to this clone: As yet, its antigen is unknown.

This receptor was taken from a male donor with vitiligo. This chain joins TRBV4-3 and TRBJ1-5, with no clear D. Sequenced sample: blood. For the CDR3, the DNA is TGCGCCAGCAGCCAAGAGTTCCAGGGCAATCAGCCCCAGCATTTT. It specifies CASSQEFQGNQPQHF.